This TCR beta chain is from a study of long-term antiretroviral therapy in people with HIV. Overall study results and limits: Controls exceeded HIV repertoires in CDR3 length range. Regardless of time point, clones expanded before ART dominated the repertoire.

Trimming cost V 0 bases and J 7 bases, with 11 bases left between them. This CDR3 is built from 15 residues. The germline CDR1 and CDR2 sequences are SGHRS and YFSETQ. As regards this clone: Its matching antigen is unknown.

At the survey level, the v3.0 immunoSEQ assay was run. TCRdb's copy holds only in-frame clones and misses some; the assay was immunoSEQ multiplex PCR. The data show about 28,000 clones, roughly 84% seen once. For each donor, at least one pre-ART and at least two post-ART PBMC samples were available. The chain is built from TRBV5-1 and TRBJ1-6; TRBD1 is a possible D gene (5 bases). The starting material was unsorted PBMCs, obtained 0.4 years after starting antiretroviral therapy. The receptor was derived from a man between 18 and 35 years old with HIV. The CDR3 DNA reads as TGCGCCAGCAGCTTGGAAAGGGGAGCAAATTCACCCCTCCACTTT. Translated, it gives CASSLERGANSPLHF.